This T cell receptor (beta chain) was sequenced during a study of blood T cell repertoires in COVID-19. Study-wide background: Sites across the United States, Italy and Spain contributed samples from acute and convalescent COVID-19. PBMCs, B-cell-depleted T cells, or T cells provided the cDNA or gDNA that made up the material.

The germline gives CDR1 GTSNPN, CDR2 SVGIG (reference sequence). V was trimmed by 0 bases and J by 5 bases, leaving 16 bases between them. The CDR3 is made up of 16 amino acids. As handled by the study authors: Estimated nucleated cell counts came from reference gene primer amplification. Assay: immunoSEQ multiplex PCR; the TCRdb copy retains only in-frame clones and omits some. The DNA gave D and trimming, while V, J and clone size come from that table. The table has nearly 65,000 clones, about 81% seen once. This clonotype was sampled from a human donor in a cohort sampled during active COVID-19. This chain joins TRBV30 and TRBJ1-4; D may be TRBD1 (6 bases). Sample: peripheral blood. CDR3 nucleotide sequence: TGTGCCTGGAGTGTGGAAACAGGGACGTGGAATGAAAAACTGTTTTTT. Amino acids: CAWSVETGTWNEKLFF.